This TCR beta chain was captured in a study of T cell changes during pregnancy in multiple sclerosis. The CDR3 consists of 14 residues. Trimming stripped 3 bases from V and 4 bases from J, with 11 bases between. CDR1 and CDR2 (germline): SGHTA, FQGTGA. Using immunoSEQ multiplex PCR, the repertoire was profiled, and TCRdb retains in-frame clones only, with some absent. The table includes 35,000 to 50,000 clones, around 90% detected once. This TCR was sampled from a female donor with multiple sclerosis, enrolled in a pregnancy study. The sample in question was CD4+ T cells from peripheral blood mononuclear cells, obtained in the second trimester of pregnancy. V gene TRBV7-3 combines with J gene TRBJ2-3, with D hard to call. The CDR3 nucleotides are TGTGCCAGCAGCTTTGGTGGTCGGGCAGATACGCAGTATTTT. Translated: CASSFGGRADTQYF.